This passage covers 31 T cell receptor beta chains from one sample sequenced in a study of spatial heterogeneity in lung cancer. TCRdb redid the calling of the 5' RACE reads with MiXCR, one entry per CDR3 protein. Altogether more than 45,000 distinct CDR3 sequences are present, around 5.2% being singletons, with the ten largest covering more than 9.5%. The time point denotes: sample taken at primary tumor resection. Whole RNA came from tumor, nontumor lung or frozen PBMC and was sequenced without being sorted. The material sequenced was PBMCs, taken at surgery. These receptors were taken from a male donor with early-stage non-small cell lung cancer.

This clonotype was observed many times. The chain links TRBV7-3 to TRBJ2-3; 11 bases map to TRBD2. CDR3 length equals 14 residues. Germline CDR1 and CDR2: SGHTA and FQGTGA. The trim removed 4 bases at V and 9 bases at J, leaving 6 bases unmatched. For the CDR3, the DNA is TGTGCCAGCAGCTCTGGACTAGCGGGCGGGACGCAGTATTTT. Its protein is CASSSGLAGGTQYF.

This clonotype came up many times. The chain recombines TRBV7-6 with TRBJ2-6; the D is unclear. This CDR3 spans 15 amino acids. Trimming removed 3 bases from V and 2 bases from J, with 8 bases in between. Germline lookup yields CDR1 SGHVS and CDR2 FNYEAQ. CDR3 amino acids: CASSFLQTGANVLTF. CDR3 bases: TGTGCCAGCAGCTTTCTGCAGACTGGGGCCAACGTCCTGACTTTC.

This clonotype was recorded many times. The gene calls are TRBV20-1 and TRBJ1-5, with no clear D. Trimming took 1 base from V and 2 from J, leaving 6 bases between them. Germline CDR1 is DFQATT and CDR2 is SNEGSKA (reference sequence). The CDR3 length is 13 residues. This CDR3 is CSARGRGNQPQHF. The CDR3, as DNA: TGCAGTGCTAGAGGCCGTGGCAATCAGCCCCAGCATTTT.

The rearrangement joins TRBV10-3 to TRBJ2-5; D remains ambiguous. The CDR3 runs to 13 residues. CDR1 and CDR2 (germline): ENHRY, SYGVKD. V was clipped by 4 bases and J by 1 base, with 7 bases between them. The CDR3 DNA is TGTGCCATCAGTGTTACTGTCCAAGAGACCCAGTACTTC. This encodes CAISVTVQETQYF.

There are many counts of this clonotype. The rearrangement uses TRBV12-3 or TRBV12-4 and TRBJ2-7; TRBD1 matches 9 bases. The CDR3 runs to 14 residues. V shed 3 bases and J 6 bases; nucleotides not matched to a gene: 6. As DNA, the CDR3 is TGTGCCAGCAGTTTCTGGGACAGGGAGGGCGAGCAGTACTTC. Amino acid sequence: CASSFWDREGEQYF.

At least ten counts were recorded for this clonotype. The rearrangement links TRBV29-1 to TRBJ1-5; 7 nucleotides match TRBD1. Germline CDR1 reads SQVTM; CDR2 reads ANQGSEA. Trimming took 6 bases from V and 0 from J; bases not matched to a gene: 5. CDR3 size: 14 residues. The CDR3 reads CSVAGTVSNQPQHF. The DNA for the CDR3 is TGCAGCGTGGCTGGGACAGTTAGCAATCAGCCCCAGCATTTT.

This clonotype was counted between two and nine times. The chain employs TRBV6-6 and TRBJ2-1, with 8 bases that match TRBD1. The CDR3 covers 13 residues. CDR1 is MNHNY and CDR2 is SVGAGI in the germline V gene (reference sequence). The trim removed 4 bases at V and 6 bases at J, leaving 2 bases unmatched. The CDR3 protein is CASSSTGGNEQFF. The DNA of the CDR3 is TGTGCCAGCAGTTCAACAGGGGGCAATGAGCAGTTCTTC.

The rearrangement uses TRBV27 and TRBJ2-5, with D maybe TRBD2 (6 bases). Germline loops: CDR1 MNHEY, CDR2 SMNVEV (reference sequence). Trimming removed 8 bases at V and 4 bases at J, with 14 bases between. The length of the CDR3 is 13 residues. Here the CDR3 reads CASGPGVGETQYF. Written as DNA, the CDR3 is TGTGCCAGCGGGCCGGGAGTCGGAGAGACCCAGTACTTC.

This clonotype showed up many times. This sequence joins TRBV5-5 and TRBJ2-3; D ambiguous. Germline V CDR1 and CDR2: SGHKS, YYEKEE (reference sequence). The CDR3 length is 13 residues. V was clipped by 3 bases and J by 5 bases, with 10 bases between them. This CDR3 reads CASSSPGVDTQYF. The CDR3 DNA sequence: TGTGCCAGCAGCTCTCCAGGAGTAGATACGCAGTATTTT.

This clonotype occurred many times. The V gene is TRBV7-2, the J gene TRBJ2-1; TRBD2 might be the D (5 bases). This CDR3 spans 13 amino acids. Germline CDR1 and CDR2: SGHTA and FQGNSA. V shed 5 bases and J shed 5 bases, with 10 bases lying between them. CDR3 nucleotide sequence: TGTGCCAGCAGCCCCGGACTCAACAATGAGCAGTTCTTC. This codes for CASSPGLNNEQFF.

This clonotype was picked up many times. The chain has TRBV20-1 and TRBJ2-2; D tentatively reads TRBD1 or TRBD2 (5 bases each). Trimming took off 6 bases at V and 6 bases at J, with 17 bases between the two ends. This CDR3 is 14 amino acids long. Per the germline V gene, CDR1 is DFQATT and CDR2 is SNEGSKA (reference sequence). CDR3 protein: CSARRFQGAGELFF. In DNA form, the CDR3 reads TGCAGTGCCCGGAGGTTCCAAGGGGCCGGGGAGCTGTTTTTT.

The rearrangement uses TRBV20-1 and TRBJ1-4, with D maybe TRBD1 (5 bases). Germline V gene lookup returns CDR1 DFQATT and CDR2 SNEGSKA (reference sequence). The V gene lost 3 bases and the J gene lost 1 base, with 12 bases spanning the gap. The length of the CDR3 is 15 residues. The CDR3 loop is CSASSRGLTNEKLFF. The CDR3 DNA sequence: TGCAGTGCTAGTTCCCGGGGACTAACTAATGAAAAACTGTTTTTT.

This clonotype was recorded at least ten times. The gene calls are TRBV5-4 and TRBJ2-1, with D tentatively TRBD1 or TRBD2 (5 bases each). The CDR3 covers 15 residues. Germline assignment: CDR1 SGHNT and CDR2 YYREEE (reference sequence). V lost 3 bases and J 0 bases, leaving 10 bases between the germline ends. CDR3 sequence (DNA): TGTGCCAGCAGCTGGGACGGTAGCTCCTACAATGAGCAGTTCTTC. Translating it yields CASSWDGSSYNEQFF.

There are many counts of this clonotype. The rearrangement uses TRBV6-2 or TRBV6-3 and TRBJ2-2; TRBD2 matches at 9 bases. The CDR3 totals 16 residues. After removal of 5 bases from V and 2 bases from J, the junction contained 6 bases not matched to a gene. Germline CDR1 reads MNHEY; CDR2 reads SVGEGT. CDR3 nucleotides: TGTGCCAGCAGTCTACTTAGCGGGAGAAACACCGGGGAGCTGTTTTTT. This codes for CASSLLSGRNTGELFF.

This clonotype appeared many times. The V gene is TRBV6-5, the J gene TRBJ1-4, with 8 bases identical to TRBD1. CDR3 length: 17 residues. Germline assignment: CDR1 MNHEY and CDR2 SVGAGI. The V and J ends lost 5 bases and 8 bases, in that order; junction bases with no gene match: 16. DNA of the CDR3: TGTGCCAGCAGTGTCGATTATAGACAGGGGAGAAAAGAAAAACTGTTTTTT. Translation gives CASSVDYRQGRKEKLFF.

This clonotype was seen more than once but under ten times. J is TRBJ2-7 and V is TRBV12-3 or TRBV12-4; tentatively, D is TRBD1 or TRBD2 (5 bases each). Trimming shortened V by 3 bases and J by 3 bases, and 15 bases separated the two germline ends. The CDR3 consists of 15 residues. The CDR3 region is CASSLDTGTNYEQYF. DNA for the CDR3: TGTGCCAGCAGTTTGGATACCGGGACGAACTACGAGCAGTACTTC.

This clonotype was counted many times. CDR3 in amino acids: CASSPSPPGLPNYEQYF. CDR3 nucleotides: TGCGCCAGCAGCCCAAGCCCTCCGGGACTACCCAACTACGAGCAGTACTTC. The genes are TRBV5-1 and TRBJ2-7; 7 nucleotides align to TRBD2. V shed 4 bases and J 3 bases; nucleotides not matched to a gene: 16. The germline CDR1 and CDR2 sequences are SGHRS and YFSETQ. The CDR3 runs to 17 residues.

The sample holds many counts of this clonotype. The chain links TRBV6-5 to TRBJ2-7, with D perhaps given as TRBD1 or TRBD2 (5 bases each). V was cut by 0 bases and J by 6 bases, with 18 bases left in between. Germline CDR1 and CDR2: MNHEY and SVGAGI. This CDR3 is built from 16 residues. The CDR3 DNA reads as TGTGCCAGCAGTTACTCGTGGCCAGGAGAGGGGTCCGAGCAGTACTTC. This codes for CASSYSWPGEGSEQYF.

This clonotype came up many times. The chain has TRBV5-1 and TRBJ2-7; 14 bases are shared with TRBD2. The CDR3 covers 16 residues. Per germline, CDR1 SGHRS and CDR2 YFSETQ. With V trimmed by 5 bases and J by 5 bases, 9 bases remained unmatched. CDR3 sequence: CASRPTSGRAADEQYF. CDR3 in DNA: TGCGCCAGCAGACCGACTAGCGGGAGGGCCGCGGACGAGCAGTACTTC.

This clonotype was counted at least ten times. J is TRBJ2-7 and V is TRBV2; D gene ambiguous. The ends were cut back, 6 bases at V and 4 bases at J, with 13 bases in the middle. The germline V gene encodes CDR1 SNHLY and CDR2 FYNNEI. The CDR3 loop spans 13 amino acids. CDR3 amino acids: CASRNIRSYEQYF. Written as DNA, the CDR3 is TGTGCCAGCAGGAACATCCGGAGTTACGAGCAGTACTTC.

The DNA for the CDR3 is TGTGCCAGCAGGGCGACAGGGGGTTATGAAAAACTGTTTTTT. Amino acid sequence: CASRATGGYEKLFF. V gene TRBV12-3 or TRBV12-4 combines with J gene TRBJ1-4, with 9 bases aligning to TRBD1. This CDR3 is 14 amino acids long. After removal of 6 bases from V and 6 bases from J, the junction contained 5 bases not matched to a gene.

Many counts were recorded for this clonotype. This chain links TRBV7-9 with TRBJ2-1; TRBD2 matches at 8 bases. Unmatched junction bases numbered 5, after V lost 3 bases and J lost 4 bases. CDR1 and CDR2 from the germline V gene are SEHNR and FQNEAQ (reference sequence). CDR3 length equals 15 residues. This chain's CDR3 is CASSFTSGPYNEQFF. The CDR3 nucleotides are TGTGCCAGCAGCTTTACTAGCGGACCATACAATGAGCAGTTCTTC.

In this sample, this clonotype turned up many times. The DNA for the CDR3 is TGTGCCAGCTCACCAGGGGCAAGCGCTGAAGCTTTCTTT. Protein sequence: CASSPGASAEAFF. The chain couples TRBV18 to TRBJ1-1; a possible D gene is TRBD1 (5 bases). The germline V gene has CDR1 KGHSH and CDR2 LQKENI. V lost 2 bases to trimming and J lost 6 bases, with 10 bases between them. The CDR3 length is 13 residues.

This clonotype was recorded at least ten times. The J gene is TRBJ2-5, the V gene TRBV12-3 or TRBV12-4; 11 nucleotides align to TRBD2. The CDR3 is 14 residues long. The trim removed 6 bases at V and 7 bases at J, leaving 7 bases unmatched. The CDR3 region is CASSPTSGKGTQYF. In DNA form, the CDR3 reads TGTGCCAGCAGCCCGACTAGCGGGAAGGGGACCCAGTACTTC.

The sample holds many counts of this clonotype. The rearrangement links TRBV5-1 to TRBJ1-5, with a weak D call TRBD1 (5 bases). Germline CDR1 SGHRS, CDR2 YFSETQ. The CDR3 is 14 residues long. Trimming took 1 base from V and 7 from J, leaving 12 bases between them. This CDR3 reads CASSLSGDGQPQHF. The CDR3 nucleotides read TGCGCCAGCAGCTTGAGTGGGGACGGGCAGCCCCAGCATTTT.

This clonotype was found many times. The chain uses TRBV29-1 and TRBJ1-3; TRBD1 might be the D (5 bases). V lost 4 bases and J 4 bases, leaving 14 bases between the germline ends. Germline CDR1 reads SQVTM; CDR2 reads ANQGSEA. The CDR3 runs to 14 residues. CDR3 region: CSVADRLAGNTIYF. The CDR3 coding sequence is TGCAGCGTTGCCGACAGACTAGCGGGAAACACCATATATTTT.

This clonotype was seen many times. V is TRBV5-1 and J is TRBJ2-5, with D hard to call. Trimming shortened V by 2 bases and J by 2 bases, and 10 bases separated the two germline ends. CDR3 length equals 14 residues. CDR1 SGHRS and CDR2 YFSETQ come from the germline V gene. As DNA, the CDR3 is TGCGCCAGCAGCTTCGGCAGATCTCAAGAGACCCAGTACTTC. It specifies CASSFGRSQETQYF.

This clonotype was counted only a few times. The V gene is TRBV6-6, the J gene TRBJ1-3; TRBD1 aligns across 8 bases. Trimming cost V 6 bases and J 0 bases; bases outside gene matches: 4. This CDR3 comprises 15 residues. The germline V gene has CDR1 MNHNY and CDR2 SVGAGI (reference sequence). The CDR3 loop is CASSITGGSGNTIYF. DNA of the CDR3: TGTGCCAGCAGCATTACAGGGGGCTCTGGAAACACCATATATTTT.

About this clonotype: An end of the junction differs from the germline gene, which may be a read error. The chain links TRBV18 to TRBJ2-7, with D perhaps TRBD1 or TRBD2 (6 bases each). The CDR3 covers 11 residues. Germline V lookup: CDR1 KGHSH, CDR2 LQKENI. For the CDR3, the DNA is TGTGCCAGCTCACACGGGGGCGGCCAACACTTC. Protein sequence: CASSHGGGQHF.

The gene calls are TRBV5-4 and TRBJ2-5; 16 bases map to TRBD2. The CDR3 covers 17 residues. V lost 4 bases and J lost 5; bases outside the gene matches: 8. The germline V gene has CDR1 SGHNT and CDR2 YYREEE (reference sequence). CDR3 in DNA: TGTGCCAGCAGCGGCGCCGGGACTAGCGGGAGGGCGGAGACCCAGTACTTC. This codes for CASSGAGTSGRAETQYF.

This clonotype was recorded many times. This chain joins TRBV6-5 and TRBJ2-6; D remains ambiguous. Germline CDR1 MNHEY, CDR2 SVGAGI. CDR3 length: 14 residues. Deletions cut 6 bases from V and 1 base from J, with 7 bases between. The CDR3 spells CASRLSSGANVLTF. CDR3 DNA sequence: TGTGCCAGCAGACTTTCATCTGGGGCCAACGTCCTGACTTTC.